The 14 T cell receptor beta chains in this list originate from one sample, sequenced in a study of blood T cell repertoires in COVID-19 (dated by TCRdb to about 2020). Library construction relied on the immunoSEQ multiplex PCR assay. The table was pulled from immuneACCESS by TCRdb, which kept in-frame rearrangements only. Such tables lose some clones; where checked, under half of the loss comes from unresolved V genes, and the rest has no known cause. Here the sample has a few hundred thousand clones; 70% to 90% occur a single time. The biggest ten clones account for approximately 1.8% of the sample. The sample consisted of PBMCs or T cells enriched from blood (not recorded which). These receptors all come from a man in his forties in a cohort exposed to, infected with or recovered from COVID-19 (not recorded which).

In its sample, this clone was seen once. The rearrangement uses TRBV11-2 and TRBJ2-2, with 8 nucleotides matching TRBD1. The CDR3 has 17 amino acids. The germline CDR1 and CDR2 sequences are SGHAT and FQNNGV. V dropped 7 bases and J dropped 3; count of bases not matched to a gene: 13. CDR3 residues: CASTYRQGRQHTGELFF. CDR3 sequence (DNA): TGTGCCAGCACCTATAGACAGGGGCGTCAACACACCGGGGAGCTGTTTTTT. Filled out from reference TRBV11-2 and TRBJ2-2, the complete variable domain reads EAGVAQSPRYKIIEKRQSVAFWCNPISGHATLYWYQQILGQGPKLLIQFQNNGVVDDSQLPKDRFSAERLKGVDSTLKIQPAKLEDSAVYLCASTYRQGRQHTGELFFGEGSRLTVL.

V gene TRBV27 combines with J gene TRBJ2-2; D ambiguous. The CDR3 is made up of 12 amino acids. CDR1 MNHEY and CDR2 SMNVEV come from the germline V gene (reference sequence). With 7 bases removed from V and 3 bases from J, the gap between germline ends came to 6 bases. The CDR3 sequence: CASNSDTGELFF. The CDR3 DNA is TGTGCCAGCAACTCGGACACCGGGGAGCTGTTTTTT.

V usage is TRBV9 and J usage is TRBJ2-1; D is unclear. V lost 3 bases, J lost 7 bases, and 5 bases lay in between. The germline CDR1 and CDR2 sequences are SGDLS and YYNGEE. The CDR3 covers 11 residues. CDR3 coding DNA: TGTGCCAGCAGCGACGAGAATGAGCAGTTCTTC. Amino acid sequence: CASSDENEQFF.

This clone was detected once. This chain joins TRBV28 and TRBJ1-2; possibly TRBD1 for D (6 bases). The CDR3 is made up of 14 amino acids. Trimming shortened V by 6 bases and J by 4 bases, and 15 bases separated the two germline ends. Germline CDR1 is MDHEN and CDR2 is SYDVKM. The CDR3 coding sequence is TGTGCCAGCAGCCCCGGGGGGGCGACCTATGGCTACACCTTC. It translates to CASSPGGATYGYTF.

This rearrangement joins TRBV7-7 to TRBJ1-1, with a possible D match to TRBD1 (6 bases). The CDR3 is 16 residues long. Between the trimmed V and J ends, which lost 3 bases and 1 base, there was a span of 15 bases. CDR1 SSHAT and CDR2 FNYEAQ come from the germline V gene (reference sequence). The CDR3 loop reads CASSFGGRNENTEAFF. DNA for the CDR3: TGTGCCAGCAGCTTTGGGGGCAGAAATGAGAACACTGAAGCTTTCTTT.

In DNA form, the CDR3 reads TGTGCCAGCAGCCAAGATGTGGGGGGTCAGCCCCAGCATTTT. Translation: CASSQDVGGQPQHF. The chain uses TRBV3-1 (or the pseudogene TRBV3-2) and TRBJ1-5; D is perhaps TRBD1 (5 bases). This CDR3 region has 14 residues. Germline-derived CDR1 and CDR2 are LGHDT and YNNKEL (reference sequence). Trimming removed 0 bases at V and 6 bases at J, with 9 bases between.

This chain connects TRBV10-1 to TRBJ1-3; D unclear. The V end was cut by 6 bases, the J end by 0 bases, with 15 bases between. The germline gives CDR1 WNHNN, CDR2 SYGVQD (reference sequence). This CDR3 contains 16 residues. The CDR3 nucleotides are TGCGCCAGCAGGAAAGGAGGGCCTCTCTCTGGAAACACCATATATTTT. Amino acids: CASRKGGPLSGNTIYF.

This clone was counted a few times. V usage is TRBV5-4 and J usage is TRBJ1-2, with D possibly being TRBD1 (5 bases). The germline V gene encodes CDR1 SGHNT and CDR2 YYREEE (reference sequence). The CDR3 extends over 14 amino acids. Trimming took off 4 bases at V and 1 base at J, with 11 bases between the two ends. CDR3 DNA sequence: TGTGCCAGCAGCCGCGGGGGGGATAACTATGGCTACACCTTC. It translates to CASSRGGDNYGYTF.

J is TRBJ2-2 and V is TRBV2, with 7 bases aligning to TRBD2. There are 11 residues in the CDR3. CDR1 is SNHLY, CDR2 FYNNEI, per germline. V lost 6 bases, J lost 13 bases, and 5 bases stayed unmatched. In DNA, the CDR3 is TGTGCCAGCAGGGGGGGGGTTTCGCTGTTTTTT. Translated, it gives CASRGGVSLFF.

The V and J genes are TRBV28 and TRBJ2-7, with 7 positions matching TRBD1. CDR1 and CDR2 from the germline V gene are MDHEN and SYDVKM. The trim removed 6 bases at V and 0 bases at J, leaving 8 bases unmatched. The CDR3 extends over 15 amino acids. CDR3 residues: CASSTTGSGSYEQYF. As DNA, the CDR3 is TGTGCCAGCAGCACGACAGGGAGCGGCTCCTACGAGCAGTACTTC. The full variable domain, with the rest looked up from reference TRBV28 and TRBJ2-7, is DVKVTQSSRYLVKRTGEKVFLECVQDMDHENMFWYRQDPGLGLRLIYFSYDVKMKEKGDIPEGYSVSREKKERFSLILESASTNQTSMYLCASSTTGSGSYEQYFGPGTRLTVT.

This sequence joins TRBV20-1 and TRBJ1-5, with 10 bases matching TRBD1. From germline, CDR1 is DFQATT and CDR2 SNEGSKA (reference sequence). The length of the CDR3 is 15 residues. After removal of 3 bases from V and 5 bases from J, the junction contained 7 bases not matched to a gene. The CDR3 sequence: CSASKTGGSYQPQHF. CDR3 nucleotides: TGCAGTGCTAGTAAGACAGGGGGCTCCTATCAGCCCCAGCATTTT.

The rearrangement uses TRBV3-1 (or the pseudogene TRBV3-2) and TRBJ1-2, with D perhaps matching TRBD1 (5 bases). Deletions cut 2 bases from V and 8 bases from J, with 9 bases between. This CDR3 has 12 amino acids. Germline values: CDR1 LGHDT, CDR2 YNNKEL (reference sequence). CDR3: CASSQSRGGYTF. The CDR3 nucleotides read TGTGCCAGCAGCCAATCCCGGGGGGGCTACACCTTC.

This clone was observed once. V gene TRBV19 combines with J gene TRBJ1-1, with 11 bases fitting TRBD1. V lost 5 bases and J lost 4; bases outside the gene matches: 0. The CDR3 is made up of 13 amino acids. CDR1 and CDR2 from the germline V gene are LNHDA and SQIVND (reference sequence). CDR3 protein: CASSGQGATEAFF. CDR3 sequence (DNA): TGTGCCAGTAGTGGACAGGGGGCCACTGAAGCTTTCTTT.

The V call is TRBV5-4, the J call TRBJ1-3, with 7 bases fitting TRBD1. Germline V CDR1 and CDR2: SGHNT, YYREEE (reference sequence). The V and J ends lost 0 bases and 0 bases, in that order; junction bases with no gene match: 3. The CDR3 consists of 16 residues. The CDR3 is CASSLGQGASGNTIYF. In DNA form, the CDR3 reads TGTGCCAGCAGCTTGGGACAGGGAGCCTCTGGAAACACCATATATTTT. Together with reference TRBV5-4 and TRBJ1-3, the CDR3 gives the full variable domain: ETGVTQSPTHLIKTRGQQVTLRCSSQSGHNTVSWYQQALGQGPQFIFQYYREEENGRGNFPPRFSGLQFPNYSSELNVNALELDDSALYLCASSLGQGASGNTIYFGEGSWLTVV.